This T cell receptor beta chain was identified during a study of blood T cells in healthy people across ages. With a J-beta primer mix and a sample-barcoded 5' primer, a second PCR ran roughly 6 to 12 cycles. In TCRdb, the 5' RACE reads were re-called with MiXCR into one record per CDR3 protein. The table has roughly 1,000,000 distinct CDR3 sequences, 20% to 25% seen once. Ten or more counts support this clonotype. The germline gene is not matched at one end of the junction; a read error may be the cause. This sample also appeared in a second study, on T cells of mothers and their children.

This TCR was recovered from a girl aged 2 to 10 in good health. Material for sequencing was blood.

The CDR3, as DNA: TGTGCCAGCAGCCCCCTCTCCTACAATGAGCAGTTCTTC. This translates into CASSPLSYNEQFF. This chain uses TRBV5-1 with TRBJ2-1; no clear D. There are 13 residues in the CDR3. CDR1 SGHRS and CDR2 YFSETQ come from the germline V gene.